This T cell receptor beta chain appears in the sequencing data of a study of shared clonotypes between healthy human individuals. The repertoire was sequenced with immunoSEQ multiplex PCR; TCRdb's copy has only in-frame clones and lacks some. In the table there are about 1.1 million clones, around 77% of which are singletons. The germline V and J ends were trimmed by 9 bases and 2 bases, with 14 bases remaining between them. This CDR3 spans 13 amino acids. The germline V gene encodes CDR1 MDHEN and CDR2 SYDVKM. The genes are TRBV28 and TRBJ2-7; D is possibly TRBD2 (7 bases). The clonotype comes from a man younger than 30 in good health. Some clones in this sample may be carry-over from other donors' samples. The sequenced sample was memory CD4+ T cells from PBMCs. Stated subset: CD45RA-negative fraction. Here the CDR3 DNA reads TGTGCCAGTCGCCGGGGGGCGACCTACGAGCAGTACTTC. It codes for CASRRGATYEQYF.